The clone carrying this T cell receptor beta chain was recorded at least ten times. Its specificity is not known. Authors of the study amplified TCR beta CDR3 regions from RNA transcripts. HTBI primers drove first-round RT-PCR of the TCR CDR3. TCRdb recomputed calls from the multiplex PCR reads with MiXCR, one row per CDR3 protein. The sample has 500,000 or so distinct CDR3 sequences; under 20% are singletons. The data originate from a study of T cells in Graves' hyperthyroidism and ophthalmopathy. The CDR3 is made up of 15 amino acids. Trimming took 1 base from V and 1 from J, leaving 10 bases between them. Germline V gives CDR1 LGHNA, CDR2 YNFKEQ. Overall study results and limits: Model predictions of ophthalmopathy came a median approximately 6.2 months before onset. Most expanded thyroid clonotypes above 0.001 recurred in blood.

The source of this sequence is a woman younger than 35 with Graves' ophthalmopathy. V and J are TRBV4-2 and TRBJ1-1, with D maybe TRBD1 (6 bases). The sequenced sample was blood. The DNA of the CDR3 is TGTGCCAGCAGCCAAGCAGGGGTTGGGAACACTGAAGCTTTCTTT. The encoded protein is CASSQAGVGNTEAFF.